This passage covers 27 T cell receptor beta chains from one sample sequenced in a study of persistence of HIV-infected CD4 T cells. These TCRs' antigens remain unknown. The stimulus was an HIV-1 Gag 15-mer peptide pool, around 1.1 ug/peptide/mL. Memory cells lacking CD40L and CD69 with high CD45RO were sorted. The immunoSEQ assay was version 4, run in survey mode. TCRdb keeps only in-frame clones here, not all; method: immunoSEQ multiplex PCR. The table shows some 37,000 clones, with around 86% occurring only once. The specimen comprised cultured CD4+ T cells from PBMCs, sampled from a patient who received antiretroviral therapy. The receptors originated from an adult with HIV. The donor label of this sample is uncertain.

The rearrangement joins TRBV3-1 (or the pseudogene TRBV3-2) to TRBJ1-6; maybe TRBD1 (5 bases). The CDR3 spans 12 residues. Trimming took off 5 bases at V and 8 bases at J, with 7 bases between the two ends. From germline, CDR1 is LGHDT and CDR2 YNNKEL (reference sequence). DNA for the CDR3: TGTGCCAGCAGCACCAGGGATTCACCCCTCCACTTT. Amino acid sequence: CASSTRDSPLHF.

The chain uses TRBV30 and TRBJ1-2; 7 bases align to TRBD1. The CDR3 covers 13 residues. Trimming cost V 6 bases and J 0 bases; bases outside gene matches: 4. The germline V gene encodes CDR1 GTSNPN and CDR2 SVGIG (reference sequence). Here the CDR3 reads CACSGTANYGYTF. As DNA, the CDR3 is TGTGCCTGCTCCGGGACAGCTAACTATGGCTACACCTTC.

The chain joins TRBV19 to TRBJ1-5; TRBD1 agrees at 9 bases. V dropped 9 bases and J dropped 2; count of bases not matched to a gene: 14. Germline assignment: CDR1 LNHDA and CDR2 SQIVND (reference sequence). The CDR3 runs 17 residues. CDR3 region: CASTVYGGQGRNQPQHF. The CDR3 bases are TGTGCCAGCACCGTCTATGGGGGACAGGGACGCAATCAGCCCCAGCATTTT.

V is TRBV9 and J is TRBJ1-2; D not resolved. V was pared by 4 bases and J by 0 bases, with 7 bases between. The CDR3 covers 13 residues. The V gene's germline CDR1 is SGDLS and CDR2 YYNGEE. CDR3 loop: CASSPTANYGYTF. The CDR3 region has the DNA TGTGCCAGCAGCCCTACAGCTAACTATGGCTACACCTTC.

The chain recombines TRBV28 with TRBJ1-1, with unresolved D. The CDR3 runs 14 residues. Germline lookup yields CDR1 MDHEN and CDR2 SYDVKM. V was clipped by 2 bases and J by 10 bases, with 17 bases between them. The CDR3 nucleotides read TGTGCCAGCAGTTTAGTCATCTTCAACGAAGGAGCTTTCTTT. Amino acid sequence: CASSLVIFNEGAFF.

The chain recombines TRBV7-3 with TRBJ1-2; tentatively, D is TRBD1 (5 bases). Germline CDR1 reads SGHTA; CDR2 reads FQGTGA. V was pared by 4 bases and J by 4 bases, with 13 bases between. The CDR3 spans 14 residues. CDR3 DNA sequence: TGTGCCAGCAGCTCTGCTCCGACAGTCTATGGCTACACCTTC. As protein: CASSSAPTVYGYTF.

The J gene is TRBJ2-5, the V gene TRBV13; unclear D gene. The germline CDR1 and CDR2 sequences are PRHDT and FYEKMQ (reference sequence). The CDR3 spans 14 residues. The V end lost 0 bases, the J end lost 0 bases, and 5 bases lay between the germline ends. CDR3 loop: CASSLGEYQETQYF. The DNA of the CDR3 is TGTGCCAGCAGCTTAGGCGAGTACCAAGAGACCCAGTACTTC.

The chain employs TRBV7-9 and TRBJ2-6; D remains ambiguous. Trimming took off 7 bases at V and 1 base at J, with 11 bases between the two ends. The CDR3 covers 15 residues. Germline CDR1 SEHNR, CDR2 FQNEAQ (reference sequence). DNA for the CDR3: TGTGCCAGCATCAATACGATGTCTGGGGCCAACGTCCTGACTTTC. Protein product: CASINTMSGANVLTF.

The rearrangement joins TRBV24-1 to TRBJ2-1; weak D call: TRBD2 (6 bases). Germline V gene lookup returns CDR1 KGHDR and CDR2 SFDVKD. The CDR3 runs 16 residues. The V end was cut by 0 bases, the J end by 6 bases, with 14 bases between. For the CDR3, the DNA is TGTGCCACCAGTGATTTGTTGGGGGGACCCGGCAATGAGCAGTTCTTC. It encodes CATSDLLGGPGNEQFF.

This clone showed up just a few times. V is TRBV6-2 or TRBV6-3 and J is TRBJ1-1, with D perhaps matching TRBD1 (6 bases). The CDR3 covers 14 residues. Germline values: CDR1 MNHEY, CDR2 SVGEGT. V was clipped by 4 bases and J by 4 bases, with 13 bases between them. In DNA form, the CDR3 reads TGTGCCAGCAGTTTGCCGGGGGCGGGCACTGAAGCTTTCTTT. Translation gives CASSLPGAGTEAFF.

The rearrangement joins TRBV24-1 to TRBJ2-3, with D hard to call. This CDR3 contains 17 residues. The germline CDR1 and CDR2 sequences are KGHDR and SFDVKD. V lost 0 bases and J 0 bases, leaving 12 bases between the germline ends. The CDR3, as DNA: TGTGCCACCAGTGATTTGCTCTCGAGCGAGAGCACAGATACGCAGTATTTT. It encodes CATSDLLSSESTDTQYF.

The CDR3, as DNA: TGTGCCAGCAGTGACGACAGGGGGCATAGGTATGGCTACACCTTC. This encodes CASSDDRGHRYGYTF. V is TRBV6-1 and J is TRBJ1-2; TRBD1 aligns across 10 bases. The V gene end was trimmed by 3 bases and the J gene end by 5 bases; junction bases not matched to a gene: 6. The CDR3 runs 15 residues. Per the germline V gene, CDR1 is MNHNS and CDR2 is SASEGT.

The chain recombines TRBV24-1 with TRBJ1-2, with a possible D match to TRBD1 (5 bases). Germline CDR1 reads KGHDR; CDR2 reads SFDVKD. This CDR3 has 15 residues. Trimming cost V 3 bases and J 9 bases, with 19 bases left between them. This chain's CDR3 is CATSDTQGTRSRYTF. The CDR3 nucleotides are TGTGCCACCAGTGATACCCAGGGTACTCGGAGTCGCTACACCTTC.

The CDR3 is CASSSGHLTNEKLFF. In DNA, the CDR3 is TGTGCCAGCAGCTCGGGACACCTAACTAATGAAAAACTGTTTTTT. The chain joins TRBV5-6 to TRBJ1-4; a weak D match, TRBD1 (6 bases). The CDR3 is 15 amino acids. V was clipped by 3 bases and J by 1 base, with 10 bases between them. Looked up from germline, CDR1 is SGHDT and CDR2 is YYEEEE.

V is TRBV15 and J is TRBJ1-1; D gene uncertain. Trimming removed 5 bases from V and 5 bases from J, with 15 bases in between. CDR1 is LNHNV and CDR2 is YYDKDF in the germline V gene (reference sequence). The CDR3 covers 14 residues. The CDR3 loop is CATSRVGVRTEAFF. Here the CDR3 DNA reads TGTGCCACCAGCCGGGTCGGGGTACGAACTGAAGCTTTCTTT.

CDR3 sequence: CASSHFYRSLTGELFF. The CDR3, as DNA: TGCGCCAGCAGCCATTTCTACCGCTCGCTTACCGGGGAGCTGTTTTTT. This sequence joins TRBV4-1 and TRBJ2-2; D ambiguous. Germline values: CDR1 MGHRA, CDR2 YSYEKL. CDR3 length: 16 residues. V was trimmed by 3 bases and J by 5 bases, leaving 16 bases between them.

Here the CDR3 DNA reads TGTGCCAGCCGTGTACGGGGCCGAAACACCATATATTTT. This gives the protein CASRVRGRNTIYF. The chain carries TRBV19 and TRBJ1-3, with D tentatively TRBD1 (5 bases). CDR1 and CDR2 from the germline V gene are LNHDA and SQIVND (reference sequence). V shed 9 bases and J shed 5 bases, with 14 bases lying between them. The CDR3 length is 13 residues.

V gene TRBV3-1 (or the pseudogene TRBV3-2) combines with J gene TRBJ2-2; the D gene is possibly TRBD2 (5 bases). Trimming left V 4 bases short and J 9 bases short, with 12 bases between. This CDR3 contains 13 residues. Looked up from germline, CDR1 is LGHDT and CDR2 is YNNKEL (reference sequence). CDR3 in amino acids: CASSPWTARELFF. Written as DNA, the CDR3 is TGTGCCAGCAGCCCGTGGACTGCTAGGGAGCTGTTTTTT.

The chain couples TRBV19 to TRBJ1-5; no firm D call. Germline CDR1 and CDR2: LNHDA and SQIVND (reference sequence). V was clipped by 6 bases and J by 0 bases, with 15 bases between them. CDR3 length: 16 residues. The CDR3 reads CASRRGGEYSNQPQHF. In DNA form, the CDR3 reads TGTGCCAGTAGGCGGGGTGGGGAGTATAGCAATCAGCCCCAGCATTTT.

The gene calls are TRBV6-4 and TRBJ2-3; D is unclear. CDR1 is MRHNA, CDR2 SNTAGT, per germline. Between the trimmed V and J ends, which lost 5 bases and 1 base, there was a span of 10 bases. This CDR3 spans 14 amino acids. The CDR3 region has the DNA TGTGCCAGCAGTCTCGACTCAGGCACAGATACGCAGTATTTT. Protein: CASSLDSGTDTQYF.

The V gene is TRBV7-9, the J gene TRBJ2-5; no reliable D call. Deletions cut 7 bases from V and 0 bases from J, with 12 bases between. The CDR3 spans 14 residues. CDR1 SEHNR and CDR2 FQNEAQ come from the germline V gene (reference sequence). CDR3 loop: CASTSGGYQETQYF. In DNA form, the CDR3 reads TGTGCCAGCACCTCCGGTGGGTACCAAGAGACCCAGTACTTC.

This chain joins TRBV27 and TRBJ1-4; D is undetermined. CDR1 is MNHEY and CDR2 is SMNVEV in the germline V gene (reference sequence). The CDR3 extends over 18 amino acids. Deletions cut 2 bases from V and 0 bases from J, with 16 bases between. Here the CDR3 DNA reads TGTGCCAGCAGTTTAAGGTTCCAGGCCCTTGCAACTAATGAAAAACTGTTTTTT. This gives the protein CASSLRFQALATNEKLFF.

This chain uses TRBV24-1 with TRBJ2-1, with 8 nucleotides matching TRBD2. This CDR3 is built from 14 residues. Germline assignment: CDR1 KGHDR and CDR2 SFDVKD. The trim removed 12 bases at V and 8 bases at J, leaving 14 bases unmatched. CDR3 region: CASQAGGGPYEQFF. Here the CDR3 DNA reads TGTGCCTCCCAGGCCGGGGGGGGGCCATATGAGCAGTTCTTC.

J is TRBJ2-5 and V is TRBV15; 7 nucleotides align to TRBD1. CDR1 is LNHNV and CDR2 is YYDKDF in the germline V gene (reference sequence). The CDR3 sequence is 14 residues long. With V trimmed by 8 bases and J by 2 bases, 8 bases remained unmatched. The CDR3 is CATSPDRVQETQYF. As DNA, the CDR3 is TGTGCCACCTCCCCCGACAGGGTACAAGAGACCCAGTACTTC.

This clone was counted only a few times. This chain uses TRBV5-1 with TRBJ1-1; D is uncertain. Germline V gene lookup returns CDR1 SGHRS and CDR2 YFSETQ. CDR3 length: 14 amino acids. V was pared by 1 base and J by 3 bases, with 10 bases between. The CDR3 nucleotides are TGCGCCAGCAGCTTGCTTTCAGGCCACACTGAAGCTTTCTTT. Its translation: CASSLLSGHTEAFF.

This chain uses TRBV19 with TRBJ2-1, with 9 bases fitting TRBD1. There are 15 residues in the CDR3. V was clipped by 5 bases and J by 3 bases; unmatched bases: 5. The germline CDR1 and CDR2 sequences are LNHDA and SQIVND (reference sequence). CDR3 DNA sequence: TGTGCCAGTAGTCTCGGACAGGGGAACTACAATGAGCAGTTCTTC. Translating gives CASSLGQGNYNEQFF.

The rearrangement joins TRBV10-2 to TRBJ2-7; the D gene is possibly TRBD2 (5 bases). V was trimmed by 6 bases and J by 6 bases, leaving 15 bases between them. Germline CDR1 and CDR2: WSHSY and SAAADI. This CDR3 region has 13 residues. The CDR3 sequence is CASSPLVEGEQYV. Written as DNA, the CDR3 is TGCGCCAGCAGCCCACTTGTTGAGGGCGAGCAGTACGTC.